These 9 T cell receptor beta chains were all obtained from the same sample, sequenced in a study of T cell clonotyping in hematopoietic cell transplantation. Method: immunoSEQ multiplex PCR; TCRdb's copy keeps in-frame clones and lacks some. This sample has about 69,000 clones, with 94% found just once. Sequencing was carried out using peripheral blood mononuclear cells. These receptors originate from a man aged 45-65 years in good health. Some clones in this sample may be carry-over from other donors' samples.

This chain joins TRBV14 and TRBJ1-2; possibly TRBD1 for D (6 bases). This CDR3 has 16 amino acids. The V gene lost 1 base and the J gene lost 4 bases, with 16 bases spanning the gap. Germline CDR1 reads SGHDN; CDR2 reads FVKESK. The CDR3 DNA reads TGTGCCAGCAGCCAAGGACCCCAGGGGCTATTCTATGGCTACACCTTC. Translating gives CASSQGPQGLFYGYTF.

V and J are TRBV13 and TRBJ2-7; D may correspond to TRBD1 or TRBD2 (5 bases each). This CDR3 has 14 amino acids. V shed 5 bases and J shed 2 bases, with 13 bases lying between them. Germline V gene lookup returns CDR1 PRHDT and CDR2 FYEKMQ (reference sequence). CDR3 in DNA: TGTGCCAGCAGCAACGGGGCCTCTACCTACGAGCAGTACTTC. It specifies CASSNGASTYEQYF.

The genes are TRBV4-1 and TRBJ1-4; 11 positions match TRBD1. V lost 0 bases, J lost 8 bases, and 5 bases stayed unmatched. Germline loops: CDR1 MGHRA, CDR2 YSYEKL. CDR3 length equals 16 residues. CDR3 nucleotides: TGCGCCAGCAGCCAAGACCGGACAGGGGGCTGGGAAAAACTGTTTTTT. Its translation: CASSQDRTGGWEKLFF.

This chain links TRBV5-1 with TRBJ2-5, with TRBD1 as a possible D gene (5 bases). This CDR3 region has 14 residues. V was shortened by 3 bases and J by 5 bases, with 14 bases between the two germline ends. Germline-derived CDR1 and CDR2 are SGHRS and YFSETQ. In nucleotides, the CDR3 is TGCGCCAGCAGCTGGGGCGGAAGTTGGGAGACCCAGTACTTC. Protein sequence: CASSWGGSWETQYF. Variable domain in full (rest from reference TRBV5-1 and TRBJ2-5): KAGVTQTPRYLIKTRGQQVTLSCSPISGHRSVSWYQQTPGQGLQFLFEYFSETQRNKGNFPGRFSGRQFSNSRSEMNVSTLELGDSALYLCASSWGGSWETQYFGPGTRLLVL.

This chain links TRBV11-2 with TRBJ1-4, with a possible D match to TRBD1 (5 bases). Germline V gene lookup returns CDR1 SGHAT and CDR2 FQNNGV. CDR3 size: 15 residues. V was clipped by 5 bases and J by 0 bases, with 10 bases between them. The CDR3 loop reads CASSRTIATNEKLFF. CDR3 bases: TGTGCCAGCAGCAGGACAATCGCAACTAATGAAAAACTGTTTTTT.

The chain combines TRBV7-2 with TRBJ2-7; TRBD2 aligns across 10 bases. Germline lookup yields CDR1 SGHTA and CDR2 FQGNSA. This CDR3 region has 14 residues. Germline trimming cut 5 bases from V and 4 bases from J; bases unmatched to any gene: 5. CDR3 coding DNA: TGTGCCAGCAGCGTTAGCGGGGGGAAATACGAGCAGTACTTC. As protein: CASSVSGGKYEQYF. The full variable domain, completed using reference TRBV7-2 and TRBJ2-7, is GAGVSQSPSNKVTEKGKDVELRCDPISGHTALYWYRQSLGQGLEFLIYFQGNSAPDKSGLPSDRFSAERTGGSVSTLTIQRTQQEDSAVYLCASSVSGGKYEQYFGPGTRLTVT.

A single count supports this clone. This chain joins TRBV7-2 and TRBJ2-1, with TRBD2 identical over 9 bases. The J segment lost 2 bases and the V segment lost 5 bases, leaving 7 bases of the junction unmatched. Germline CDR1 is SGHTA and CDR2 is FQGNSA. This CDR3 spans 16 amino acids. CDR3 in DNA: TGTGCCAGCAGCCCGTTAGCGGGGGCGACCTACAATGAGCAGTTCTTC. Residues: CASSPLAGATYNEQFF.

V usage is TRBV20-1 and J usage is TRBJ1-5; no clear D gene. From germline, CDR1 is DFQATT and CDR2 SNEGSKA (reference sequence). This CDR3 is 11 amino acids long. V was trimmed by 7 bases and J by 5 bases, leaving 9 bases between them. CDR3 amino acids: CSVKHHQPQHF. The CDR3, as DNA: TGCAGTGTTAAACATCATCAGCCCCAGCATTTT.

The chain links TRBV6-4 to TRBJ2-1, with 13 bases matching TRBD2. With 3 bases clipped from V and 9 bases from J, the junction kept 5 bases outside the gene matches. From germline, CDR1 is MRHNA and CDR2 SNTAGT. This CDR3 comprises 15 residues. CDR3 protein: CASSDTSGRAGEQFF. The CDR3 DNA follows: TGTGCCAGCAGTGATACTAGCGGGAGGGCCGGTGAGCAGTTCTTC.